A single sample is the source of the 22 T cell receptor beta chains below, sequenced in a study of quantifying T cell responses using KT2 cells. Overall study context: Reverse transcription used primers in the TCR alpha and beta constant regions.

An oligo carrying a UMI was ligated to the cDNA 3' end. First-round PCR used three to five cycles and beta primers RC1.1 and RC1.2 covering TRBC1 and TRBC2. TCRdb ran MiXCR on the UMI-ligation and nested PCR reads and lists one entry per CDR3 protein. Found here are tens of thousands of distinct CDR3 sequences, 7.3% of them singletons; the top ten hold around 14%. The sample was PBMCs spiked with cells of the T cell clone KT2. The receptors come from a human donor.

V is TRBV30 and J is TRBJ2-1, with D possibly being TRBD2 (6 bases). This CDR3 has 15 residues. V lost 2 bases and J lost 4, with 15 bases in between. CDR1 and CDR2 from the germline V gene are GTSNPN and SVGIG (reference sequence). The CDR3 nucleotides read TGTGCCTGGAGTCCCGGGACTGGACCATACAATGAGCAGTTCTTC. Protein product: CAWSPGTGPYNEQFF.

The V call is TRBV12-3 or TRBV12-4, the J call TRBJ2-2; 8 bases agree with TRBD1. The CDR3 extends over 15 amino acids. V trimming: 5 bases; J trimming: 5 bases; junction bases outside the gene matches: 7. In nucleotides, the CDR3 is TGTGCCAGCAGTACCGGACAGGGTCGGACCGGGGAGCTGTTTTTT. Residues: CASSTGQGRTGELFF.

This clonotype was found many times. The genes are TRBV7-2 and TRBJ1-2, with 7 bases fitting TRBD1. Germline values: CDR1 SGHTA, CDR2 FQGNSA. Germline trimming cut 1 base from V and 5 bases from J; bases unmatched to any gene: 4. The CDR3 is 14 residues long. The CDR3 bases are TGTGCCAGCAGCTTAGATAACAGGGGTTATGGCTACACCTTC. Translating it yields CASSLDNRGYGYTF.

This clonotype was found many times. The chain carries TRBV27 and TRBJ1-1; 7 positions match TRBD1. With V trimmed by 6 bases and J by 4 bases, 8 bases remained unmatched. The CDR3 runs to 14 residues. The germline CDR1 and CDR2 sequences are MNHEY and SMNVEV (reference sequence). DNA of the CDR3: TGTGCCAGCAGGAGACAGGGAACGATCACTGAAGCTTTCTTT. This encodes CASRRQGTITEAFF.

The CDR3 DNA reads as TGTGCCAGCAGCTTCGGCGGGAGGGCGATAGATACGCAGTATTTT. It yields the protein CASSFGGRAIDTQYF. This chain joins TRBV7-2 and TRBJ2-3, with 9 bases matching TRBD2. This CDR3 is built from 15 residues. J gave up 5 bases and V 3 bases, and 6 bases lay outside the gene matches. From germline, CDR1 is SGHTA and CDR2 FQGNSA.

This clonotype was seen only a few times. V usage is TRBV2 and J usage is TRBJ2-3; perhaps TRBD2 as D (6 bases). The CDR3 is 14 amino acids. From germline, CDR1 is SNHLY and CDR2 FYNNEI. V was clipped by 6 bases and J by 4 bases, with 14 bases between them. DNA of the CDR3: TGTGCCAGCAGAGCTAGCGTCTCCGCAGATACGCAGTATTTT. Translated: CASRASVSADTQYF.

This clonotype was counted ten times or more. The CDR3 spells CASSPVGGVTDTQYF. In DNA form, the CDR3 reads TGTGCCAGCTCACCAGTCGGGGGAGTCACAGATACGCAGTATTTT. V is TRBV18 and J is TRBJ2-3, with D tentatively TRBD2 (6 bases). V dropped 2 bases and J dropped 2 bases, with 11 bases sitting between them. The CDR3 consists of 15 residues. Looked up from germline, CDR1 is KGHSH and CDR2 is LQKENI. The entire variable domain, with the rest obtained from reference TRBV18 and TRBJ2-3, is as follows: NAGVMQNPRHLVRRRGQEARLRCSPMKGHSHVYWYRQLPEEGLKFMVYLQKENIIDESGMPKERFSAEFPKEGPSILRIQQVVRGDSAAYFCASSPVGGVTDTQYFGPGTRLTVL.

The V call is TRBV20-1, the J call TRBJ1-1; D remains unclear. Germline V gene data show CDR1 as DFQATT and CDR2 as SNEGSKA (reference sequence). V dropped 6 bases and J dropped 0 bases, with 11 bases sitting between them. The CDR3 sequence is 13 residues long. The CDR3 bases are TGCAGTGCCCTAGGACGGATGAACACTGAAGCTTTCTTT. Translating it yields CSALGRMNTEAFF.

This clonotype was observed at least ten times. CDR3: CASGPDLRLAGVETQYF. CDR3 nucleotides: TGTGCTAGTGGTCCAGATTTACGACTAGCGGGAGTCGAGACCCAGTACTTC. The chain carries TRBV12-5 and TRBJ2-5, with TRBD2 identical over 12 bases. The CDR3 is made up of 17 amino acids. Trimming cost V 5 bases and J 5 bases; bases outside gene matches: 12. Per germline, CDR1 LGHNT and CDR2 FRNRAP. Full variable domain (outside the CDR3, taken from reference TRBV12-5 and TRBJ2-5): DARVTQTPRHKVTEMGQEVTMRCQPILGHNTVFWYRQTMMQGLELLAYFRNRAPLDDSGMPKDRFSAEMPDATLATLKIQPSEPRDSAVYFCASGPDLRLAGVETQYFGPGTRLLVL.

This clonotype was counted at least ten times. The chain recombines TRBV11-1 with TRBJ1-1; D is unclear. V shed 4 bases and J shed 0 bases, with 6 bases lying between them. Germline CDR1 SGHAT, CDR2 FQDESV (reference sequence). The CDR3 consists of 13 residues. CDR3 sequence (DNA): TGTGCCAGCAGCTCCCACCTGAACACTGAAGCTTTCTTT. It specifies CASSSHLNTEAFF.

CDR3 sequence (DNA): TGCAGTGCTAGATACCCATCCGGGGGCGGTTGGGAGCTGTTTTTT. This codes for CSARYPSGGGWELFF. The chain uses TRBV20-1 and TRBJ2-2, with D possibly called TRBD1 or TRBD2 (6 bases each). Deletions cut 2 bases from V and 9 bases from J, with 19 bases between. The CDR3 runs to 15 residues. Germline CDR1 reads DFQATT; CDR2 reads SNEGSKA (reference sequence).

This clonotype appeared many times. This CDR3 is CASSRGQNSYNEQFF. For the CDR3, the DNA is TGTGCCAGCAGCAGAGGACAGAACTCCTACAATGAGCAGTTCTTC. J is TRBJ2-1 and V is TRBV6-5, with D tentatively TRBD1 (6 bases). The germline V and J ends were trimmed by 6 bases and 0 bases, with 12 bases remaining between them. The length of the CDR3 is 15 residues. CDR1 is MNHEY, CDR2 SVGAGI, per germline.

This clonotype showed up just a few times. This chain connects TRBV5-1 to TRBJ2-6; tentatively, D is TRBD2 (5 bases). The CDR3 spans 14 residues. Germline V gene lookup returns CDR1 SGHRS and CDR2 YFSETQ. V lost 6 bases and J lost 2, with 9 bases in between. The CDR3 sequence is CASTMTTGANVLTF. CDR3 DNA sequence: TGCGCCAGCACTATGACTACTGGGGCCAACGTCCTGACTTTC.

CDR3 in amino acids: CASSQRTSYQEETQYF. CDR3 sequence (DNA): TGTGCCAGCAGCCAAAGGACTAGTTACCAGGAAGAGACCCAGTACTTC. The chain links TRBV14 to TRBJ2-5, with 7 bases lining up with TRBD2. The CDR3 runs 16 residues. Germline V gene lookup returns CDR1 SGHDN and CDR2 FVKESK. V lost 2 bases to trimming and J lost 3 bases; unmatched junction nucleotides: 9.

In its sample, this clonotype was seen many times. CDR3 DNA sequence: TGTGCCAGCAGCCAAGATTCTGGGACTAGCGGGCGGAATGAGCAGTTCTTC. It specifies CASSQDSGTSGRNEQFF. The rearrangement uses TRBV4-2 and TRBJ2-1; 12 bases are shared with TRBD2. Looked up from germline, CDR1 is LGHNA and CDR2 is YNFKEQ. The CDR3 has 17 residues. The V gene end was trimmed by 0 bases and the J gene end by 7 bases; junction bases not matched to a gene: 7.

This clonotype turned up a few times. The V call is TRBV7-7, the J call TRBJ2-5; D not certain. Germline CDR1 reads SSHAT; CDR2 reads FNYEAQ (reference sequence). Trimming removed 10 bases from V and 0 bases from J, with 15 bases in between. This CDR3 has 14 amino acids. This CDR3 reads CAIGELRYQETQYF. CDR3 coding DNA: TGTGCCATTGGGGAACTTAGGTACCAAGAGACCCAGTACTTC.

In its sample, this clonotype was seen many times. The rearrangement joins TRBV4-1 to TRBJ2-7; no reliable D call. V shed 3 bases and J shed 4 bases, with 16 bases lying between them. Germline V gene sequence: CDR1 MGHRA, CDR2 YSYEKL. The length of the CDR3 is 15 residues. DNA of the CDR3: TGCGCCAGCAGCCAGGGCCCCGGTCAGAGTTACGAGCAGTACTTC. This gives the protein CASSQGPGQSYEQYF.

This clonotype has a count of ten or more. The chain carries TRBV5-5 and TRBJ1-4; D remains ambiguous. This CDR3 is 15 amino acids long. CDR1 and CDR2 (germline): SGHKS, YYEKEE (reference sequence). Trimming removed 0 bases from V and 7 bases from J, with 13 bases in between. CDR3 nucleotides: TGTGCCAGCAGCTTGGCCGTAATGGGGAGTGAAAAACTGTTTTTT. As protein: CASSLAVMGSEKLFF.

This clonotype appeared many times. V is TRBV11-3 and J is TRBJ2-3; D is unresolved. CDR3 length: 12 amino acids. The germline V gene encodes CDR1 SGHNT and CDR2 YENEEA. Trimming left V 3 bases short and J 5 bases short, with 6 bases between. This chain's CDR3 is CASSFSEDTQYF. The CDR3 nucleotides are TGTGCCAGCAGCTTTTCGGAAGATACGCAGTATTTT.

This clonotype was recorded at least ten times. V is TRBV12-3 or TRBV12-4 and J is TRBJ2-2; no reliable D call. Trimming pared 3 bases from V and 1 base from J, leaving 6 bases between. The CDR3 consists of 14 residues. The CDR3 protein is CASSLNRNTGELFF. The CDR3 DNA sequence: TGTGCCAGCAGTTTGAACAGGAACACCGGGGAGCTGTTTTTT.

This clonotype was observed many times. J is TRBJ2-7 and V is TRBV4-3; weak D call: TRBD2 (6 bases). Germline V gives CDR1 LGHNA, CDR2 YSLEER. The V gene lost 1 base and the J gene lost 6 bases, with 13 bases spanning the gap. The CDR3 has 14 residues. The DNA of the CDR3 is TGCGCCAGCAGCCAAGTGGGGGGACTTGCCGAGCAGTACTTC. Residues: CASSQVGGLAEQYF.

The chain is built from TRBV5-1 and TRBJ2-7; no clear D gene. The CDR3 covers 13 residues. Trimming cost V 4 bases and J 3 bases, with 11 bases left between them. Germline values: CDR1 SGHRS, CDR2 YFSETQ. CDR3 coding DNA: TGCGCCAGCAGCCTGGATTCGGTCTACGAGCAGTACTTC. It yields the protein CASSLDSVYEQYF. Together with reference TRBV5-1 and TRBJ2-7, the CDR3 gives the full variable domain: KAGVTQTPRYLIKTRGQQVTLSCSPISGHRSVSWYQQTPGQGLQFLFEYFSETQRNKGNFPGRFSGRQFSNSRSEMNVSTLELGDSALYLCASSLDSVYEQYFGPGTRLTVT.